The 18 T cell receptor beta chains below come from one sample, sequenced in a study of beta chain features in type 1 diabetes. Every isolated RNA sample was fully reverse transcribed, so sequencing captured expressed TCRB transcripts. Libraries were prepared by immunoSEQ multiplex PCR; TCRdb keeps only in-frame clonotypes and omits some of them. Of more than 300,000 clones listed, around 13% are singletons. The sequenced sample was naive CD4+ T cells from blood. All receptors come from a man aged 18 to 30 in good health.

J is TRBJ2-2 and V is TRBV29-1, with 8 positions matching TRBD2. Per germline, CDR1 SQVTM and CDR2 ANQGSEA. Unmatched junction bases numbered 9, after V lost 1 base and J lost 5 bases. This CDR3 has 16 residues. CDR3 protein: CSVEGEAGAGTGELFF. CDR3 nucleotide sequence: TGCAGCGTTGAAGGAGAAGCGGGGGCAGGAACCGGGGAGCTGTTTTTT.

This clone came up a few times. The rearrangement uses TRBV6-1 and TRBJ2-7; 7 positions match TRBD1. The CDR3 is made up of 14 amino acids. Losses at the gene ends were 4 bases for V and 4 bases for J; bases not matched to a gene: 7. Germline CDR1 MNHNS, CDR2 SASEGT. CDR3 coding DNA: TGTGCCAGCAGTGGCAGATTGACAGGGTACGAGCAGTACTTC. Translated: CASSGRLTGYEQYF.

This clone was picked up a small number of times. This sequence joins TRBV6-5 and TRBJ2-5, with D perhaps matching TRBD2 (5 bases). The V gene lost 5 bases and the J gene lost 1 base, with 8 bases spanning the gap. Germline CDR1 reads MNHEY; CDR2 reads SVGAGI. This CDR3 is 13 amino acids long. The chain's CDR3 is CASSTGIQETQYF. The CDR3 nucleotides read TGTGCCAGCAGTACCGGGATCCAAGAGACCCAGTACTTC.

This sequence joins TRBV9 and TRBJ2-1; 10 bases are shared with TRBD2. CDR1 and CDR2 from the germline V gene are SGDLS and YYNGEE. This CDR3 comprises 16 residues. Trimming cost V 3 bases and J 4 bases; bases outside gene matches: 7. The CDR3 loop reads CASSASGSSLYNEQFF. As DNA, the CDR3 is TGTGCCAGCAGCGCTAGCGGGAGCAGCTTGTACAATGAGCAGTTCTTC.

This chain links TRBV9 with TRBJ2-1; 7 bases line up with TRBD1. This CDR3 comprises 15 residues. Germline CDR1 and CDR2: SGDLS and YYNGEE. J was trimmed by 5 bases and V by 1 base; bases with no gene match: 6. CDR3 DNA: TGTGCCAGCAGCGTAACGGGACAGCTAAACAATGAGCAGTTCTTC. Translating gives CASSVTGQLNNEQFF. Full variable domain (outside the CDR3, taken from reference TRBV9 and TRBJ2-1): DSGVTQTPKHLITATGQRVTLRCSPRSGDLSVYWYQQSLDQGLQFLIQYYNGEERAKGNILERFSAQQFPDLHSELNLSSLELGDSALYFCASSVTGQLNNEQFFGPGTRLTVL.

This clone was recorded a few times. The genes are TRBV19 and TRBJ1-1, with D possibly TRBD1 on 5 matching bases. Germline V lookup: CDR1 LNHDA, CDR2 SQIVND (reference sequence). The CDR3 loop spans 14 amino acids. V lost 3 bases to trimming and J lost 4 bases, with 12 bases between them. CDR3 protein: CASSIPGSGTEAFF. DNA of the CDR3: TGTGCCAGTAGTATCCCAGGGTCGGGCACTGAAGCTTTCTTT. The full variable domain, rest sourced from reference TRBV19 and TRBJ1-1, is DGGITQSPKYLFRKEGQNVTLSCEQNLNHDAMYWYRQDPGQGLRLIYYSQIVNDFQKGDIAEGYSVSREKKESFPLTVTSAQKNPTAFYLCASSIPGSGTEAFFGQGTRLTVV.

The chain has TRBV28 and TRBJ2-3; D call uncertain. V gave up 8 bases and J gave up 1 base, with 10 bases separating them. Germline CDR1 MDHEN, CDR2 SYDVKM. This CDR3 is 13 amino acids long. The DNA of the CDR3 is TGTGCCAGCCGAGCGTTCGGCACAGATACGCAGTATTTT. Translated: CASRAFGTDTQYF.

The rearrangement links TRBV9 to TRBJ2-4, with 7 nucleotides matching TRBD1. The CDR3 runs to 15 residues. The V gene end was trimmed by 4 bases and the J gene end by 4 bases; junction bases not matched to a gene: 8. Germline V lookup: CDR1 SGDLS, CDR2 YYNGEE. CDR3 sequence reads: CASSSHRGQKNIQYF. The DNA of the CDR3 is TGTGCCAGCAGCTCCCACAGGGGCCAAAAAAACATTCAGTACTTC.

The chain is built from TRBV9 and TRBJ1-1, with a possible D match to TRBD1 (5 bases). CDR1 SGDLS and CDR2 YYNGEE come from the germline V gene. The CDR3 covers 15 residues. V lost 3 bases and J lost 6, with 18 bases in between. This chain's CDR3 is CASSGTKGKNAEAFF. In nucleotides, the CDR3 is TGTGCCAGCAGCGGGACTAAGGGGAAAAACGCTGAAGCTTTCTTT.

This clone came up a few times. CDR3 in DNA: TGCACCAGCAGCCAAGAAAGACTAGCGGGGCTTCCTACCTACGAGCAGTACTTC. Its translation is CTSSQERLAGLPTYEQYF. V usage is TRBV1 and J usage is TRBJ2-7; the D segment call TRBD2 is taken from the table without a DNA check. TRBV1 is termed a pseudogene. CDR3 length equals 18 residues.

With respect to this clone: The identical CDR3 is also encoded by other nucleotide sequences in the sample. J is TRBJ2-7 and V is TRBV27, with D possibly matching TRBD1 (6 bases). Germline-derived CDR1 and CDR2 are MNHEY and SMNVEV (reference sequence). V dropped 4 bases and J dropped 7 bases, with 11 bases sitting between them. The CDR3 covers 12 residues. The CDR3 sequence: CASSSTGREQYF. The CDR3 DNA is TGTGCCAGCAGTTCGACAGGCAGGGAGCAGTACTTC.

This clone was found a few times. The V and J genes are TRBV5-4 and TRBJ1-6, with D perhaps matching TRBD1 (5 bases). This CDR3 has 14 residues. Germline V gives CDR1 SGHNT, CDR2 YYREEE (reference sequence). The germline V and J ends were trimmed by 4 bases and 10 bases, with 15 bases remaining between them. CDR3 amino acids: CASSPQVAGSPLHF. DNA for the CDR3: TGTGCCAGCAGCCCACAGGTTGCGGGGTCACCCCTCCACTTT.

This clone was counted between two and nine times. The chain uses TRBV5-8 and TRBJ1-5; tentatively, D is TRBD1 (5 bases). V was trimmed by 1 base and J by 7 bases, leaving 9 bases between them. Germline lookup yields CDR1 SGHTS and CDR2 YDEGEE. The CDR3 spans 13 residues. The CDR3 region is CASSLLGRQPQHF. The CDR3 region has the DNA TGTGCCAGCAGCTTGTTGGGGCGGCAGCCCCAGCATTTT.

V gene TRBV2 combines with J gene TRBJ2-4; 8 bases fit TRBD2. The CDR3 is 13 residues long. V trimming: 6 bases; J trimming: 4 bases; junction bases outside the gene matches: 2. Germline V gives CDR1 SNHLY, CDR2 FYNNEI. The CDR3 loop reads CASSRGGKNIQYF. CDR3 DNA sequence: TGTGCCAGCAGCCGGGGGGGGAAAAACATTCAGTACTTC. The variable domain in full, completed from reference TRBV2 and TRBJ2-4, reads EPEVTQTPSHQVTQMGQEVILRCVPISNHLYFYWYRQILGQKVEFLVSFYNNEISEKSEIFDDQFSVERPDGSNFTLKIRSTKLEDSAMYFCASSRGGKNIQYFGAGTRLSVL.

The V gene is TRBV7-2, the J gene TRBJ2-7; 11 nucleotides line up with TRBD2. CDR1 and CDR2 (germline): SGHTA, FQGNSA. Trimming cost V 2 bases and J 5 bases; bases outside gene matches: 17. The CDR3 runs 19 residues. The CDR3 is CASSLRERASGRQPHEQYF. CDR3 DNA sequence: TGTGCCAGCAGCTTAAGGGAGCGGGCTAGCGGGAGGCAGCCCCACGAGCAGTACTTC.

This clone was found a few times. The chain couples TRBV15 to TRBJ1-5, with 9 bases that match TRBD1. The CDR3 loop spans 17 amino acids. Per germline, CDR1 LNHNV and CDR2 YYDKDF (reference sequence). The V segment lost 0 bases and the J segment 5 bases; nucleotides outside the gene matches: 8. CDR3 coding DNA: TGTGCCACCAGCAGAGATCTGGGACAGGGATGGGATCAGCCCCAGCATTTT. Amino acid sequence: CATSRDLGQGWDQPQHF.

CDR3 nucleotides: TGTGCCTGGAGGAACGGGGGGCTAGAGACCCAGTACTTC. Amino acid sequence: CAWRNGGLETQYF. The chain couples TRBV30 to TRBJ2-5; D might be TRBD2 (7 bases). The CDR3 is made up of 13 amino acids. The V and J ends lost 3 bases and 4 bases respectively, with 12 bases between them. Germline V gene data show CDR1 as GTSNPN and CDR2 as SVGIG (reference sequence).

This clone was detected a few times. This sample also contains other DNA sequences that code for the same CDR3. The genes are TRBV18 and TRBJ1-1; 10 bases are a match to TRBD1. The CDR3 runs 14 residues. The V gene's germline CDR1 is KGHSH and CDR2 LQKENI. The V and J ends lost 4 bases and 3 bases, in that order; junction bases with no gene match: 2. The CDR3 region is CASSRGQGDTEAFF. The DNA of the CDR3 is TGTGCCAGCTCACGTGGACAGGGGGACACTGAAGCTTTCTTT. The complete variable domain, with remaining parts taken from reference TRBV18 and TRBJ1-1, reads NAGVMQNPRHLVRRRGQEARLRCSPMKGHSHVYWYRQLPEEGLKFMVYLQKENIIDESGMPKERFSAEFPKEGPSILRIQQVVRGDSAAYFCASSRGQGDTEAFFGQGTRLTVV.